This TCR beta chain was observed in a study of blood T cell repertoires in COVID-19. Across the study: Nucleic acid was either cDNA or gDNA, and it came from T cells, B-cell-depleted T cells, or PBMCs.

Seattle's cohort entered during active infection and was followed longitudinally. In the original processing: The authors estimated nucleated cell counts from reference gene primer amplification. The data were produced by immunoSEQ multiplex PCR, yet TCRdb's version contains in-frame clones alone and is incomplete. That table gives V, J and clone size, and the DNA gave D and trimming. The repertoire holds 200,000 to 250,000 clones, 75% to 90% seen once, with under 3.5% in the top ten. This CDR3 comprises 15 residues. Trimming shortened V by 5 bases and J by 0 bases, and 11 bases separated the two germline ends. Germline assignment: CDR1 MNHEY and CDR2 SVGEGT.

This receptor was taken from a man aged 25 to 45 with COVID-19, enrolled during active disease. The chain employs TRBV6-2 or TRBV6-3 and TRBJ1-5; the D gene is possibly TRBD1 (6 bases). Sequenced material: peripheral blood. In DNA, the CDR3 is TGTGCCAGCAGTCGCCCAGGGGCTAGCAATCAGCCCCAGCATTTT. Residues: CASSRPGASNQPQHF.